The present T cell receptor beta chain was sequenced within a study of cytomegalovirus exposure and HLA in healthy donors. Study observations and caveats: Later analysis indicated greater clonal expansion among HLA-associated TCR beta chains than among equally common other chains. Owing to their indistinguishability, certain V segments, notably TRBV6-2 and TRBV6-3, were excluded. TCR beta sequences reportedly predicted most subjects' HLA-A and HLA-B alleles accurately.

In the case of this clone: Its antigen is not identified.

The J segment lost 12 bases and the V segment lost 3 bases, leaving 7 bases of the junction unmatched. This CDR3 has 14 residues. In germline, CDR1 is SGHVS, CDR2 FQNEAQ. The PCR used 60 Vbeta and 13 Jbeta primers. Clones were read by immunoSEQ multiplex PCR, and TCRdb kept only the in-frame ones, dropping some. The sample lists roughly 120,000 clones, about three quarters occurring once. The receptor comes from a man between 50 and 59 years old in good health and CMV-seronegative. The specimen was PBMCs. The chain has TRBV7-8 and TRBJ2-5, with TRBD2 matching 13 bases. Here the CDR3 reads CASSFRLAGGNKYF. The CDR3 region has the DNA TGTGCCAGCAGCTTCCGACTAGCGGGGGGTAATAAGTACTTC.